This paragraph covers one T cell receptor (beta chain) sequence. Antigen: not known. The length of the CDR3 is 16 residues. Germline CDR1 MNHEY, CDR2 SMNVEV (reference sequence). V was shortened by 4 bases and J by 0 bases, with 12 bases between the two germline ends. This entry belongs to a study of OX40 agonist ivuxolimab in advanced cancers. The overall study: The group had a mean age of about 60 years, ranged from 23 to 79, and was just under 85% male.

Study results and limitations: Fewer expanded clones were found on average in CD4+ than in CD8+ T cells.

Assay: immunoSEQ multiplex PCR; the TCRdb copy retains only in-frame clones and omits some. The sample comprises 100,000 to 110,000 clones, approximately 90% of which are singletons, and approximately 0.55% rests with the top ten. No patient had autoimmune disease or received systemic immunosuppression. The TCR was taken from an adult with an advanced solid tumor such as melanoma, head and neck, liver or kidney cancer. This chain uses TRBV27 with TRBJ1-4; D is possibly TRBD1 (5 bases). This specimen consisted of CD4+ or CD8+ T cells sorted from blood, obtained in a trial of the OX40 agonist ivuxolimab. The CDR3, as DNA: TGTGCCAGCAGTTCTGGGTGGGGCGCAACTAATGAAAAACTGTTTTTT. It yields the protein CASSSGWGATNEKLFF.